This is a list of T cell receptor beta chains from one sample in a study of T cells after yellow fever vaccination. Via MiXCR, TCRdb re-called the 5' RACE reads, giving one row per CDR3 protein. The sample lists roughly 150,000 distinct CDR3 sequences, roughly 6.7% occurring once. The source material was CD4+ T cells sorted from PBMCs, sampled 10 days after the yellow fever booster vaccination. Every receptor here comes from a man aged 30 to 39 who received the YFV17D yellow fever vaccine. CDR3s include the opening cysteine and the closing phenylalanine or tryptophan. Each record gives: CDR3 protein, V gene.

CDR3aa: CSVGQGNEQFF
v_gene: TRBV29-1

CDR3aa: CATSREKSGTSGSSYEQFF
v_gene: TRBV15

CDR3aa: CSVEGSSSVNEQFF
v_gene: TRBV29-1

CDR3aa: CASSPLRGRGTDTQYF
v_gene: TRBV6-1

CDR3aa: CASSIVGQGPYNEQFF
v_gene: TRBV7-6

CDR3aa: CASSRASAETQYF
v_gene: TRBV2

CDR3aa: CASNQGQTSYEQYF
v_gene: TRBV21-1

CDR3aa: CASSFGTGGSNQPQHF
v_gene: TRBV27

CDR3aa: CASSLGDRAMADTQYF
v_gene: TRBV7-2

CDR3aa: CASSPVGGDDYEQYF
v_gene: TRBV4-3

CDR3aa: CSARNSGGYTEAFF
v_gene: TRBV20-1

CDR3aa: CASSISANTGELFF
v_gene: TRBV19

CDR3aa: CASSSVRTGIPTGYTF
v_gene: TRBV6-5

CDR3aa: CASSSQTNTGELFF
v_gene: TRBV27

CDR3aa: CASSQAIGTGGSYEQYF
v_gene: TRBV4-2

CDR3aa: CASTSGFRVGTEAFF
v_gene: TRBV6-5

CDR3aa: CASSLDASGWDTQYF
v_gene: TRBV5-1

CDR3aa: CASSPYRDYGYTF
v_gene: TRBV7-2

CDR3aa: CSASEDSYNEQFF
v_gene: TRBV20-1

CDR3aa: CASSPLSGNRLTDTQYF
v_gene: TRBV7-9

CDR3aa: CASSPGQGAYGYTF
v_gene: TRBV18

CDR3aa: CASSLPGRPREQYF
v_gene: TRBV27

CDR3aa: CSAPRGGGPIGAQYF
v_gene: TRBV20-1